The next 29 T cell receptor beta chains were all read from a single sample in a study of immune evolution from preneoplasia to lung adenocarcinoma. Only in-frame clones appear in the TCRdb table, and some are missing; sequencing was by immunoSEQ multiplex PCR. The table lists 9,500 to 15,000 clones, roughly 84% of them singletons. Sequencing input: FFPE tissue from an adenomatous hyperplasia lung lesion. The subset: atypical adenomatous hyperplasia (AAH), lung preneoplasia. These TCRs come from a person aged 50 to 70 with lung adenocarcinoma.

The chain links TRBV11-2 to TRBJ2-7, with 13 bases identical to TRBD2. Trimming took 5 bases from V and 4 from J; bases not matched to a gene: 2. The CDR3 consists of 14 residues. In germline, CDR1 is SGHAT, CDR2 FQNNGV. Written as DNA, the CDR3 is TGTGCCAGCAGCCGGACTAGCGGGAGTTACGAGCAGTACTTC. Its protein is CASSRTSGSYEQYF.

This clone was found a few times. The chain employs TRBV2 and TRBJ2-5; 10 bases line up with TRBD2. The V and J ends lost 5 bases and 5 bases, in that order; junction bases with no gene match: 5. This CDR3 region has 14 residues. The V gene's germline CDR1 is SNHLY and CDR2 FYNNEI. The DNA for the CDR3 is TGTGCCAGCAGTCGAGCGGGAGGGCCTGAGACCCAGTACTTC. Protein sequence: CASSRAGGPETQYF.

The chain recombines TRBV27 with TRBJ2-3; TRBD1 matches at 12 bases. This CDR3 region has 16 residues. The J segment lost 2 bases and the V segment lost 1 base, leaving 1 base of the junction unmatched. Germline lookup yields CDR1 MNHEY and CDR2 SMNVEV (reference sequence). The CDR3: CASSLLGQGATDTQYF. For the CDR3, the DNA is TGTGCCAGCAGTTTATTGGGACAGGGGGCCACAGATACGCAGTATTTT.

This clone came up once. The chain carries TRBV5-1 and TRBJ1-3; possible D gene TRBD1, 5 bases. Germline CDR1 SGHRS, CDR2 YFSETQ. V lost 0 bases, J lost 0 bases, and 7 bases lay in between. The CDR3 spans 15 residues. Written as DNA, the CDR3 is TGCGCCAGCAGCTTGGAAGGGGCCTCTGGAAACACCATATATTTT. This translates into CASSLEGASGNTIYF.

The J gene is TRBJ1-1, the V gene TRBV19; a possible D gene is TRBD1 (6 bases). V was shortened by 3 bases and J by 3 bases, with 11 bases between the two germline ends. CDR1 and CDR2 from the germline V gene are LNHDA and SQIVND (reference sequence). The CDR3 is made up of 14 amino acids. The CDR3 nucleotides are TGTGCCAGTAGTATGAGGACAGCTCACACTGAAGCTTTCTTT. It encodes CASSMRTAHTEAFF.

This chain links TRBV5-4 with TRBJ2-1; 7 bases map to TRBD1. This CDR3 spans 14 amino acids. Germline V gives CDR1 SGHNT, CDR2 YYREEE (reference sequence). The V gene end was trimmed by 4 bases and the J gene end by 0 bases; junction bases not matched to a gene: 1. As DNA, the CDR3 is TGTGCCAGCAGCCGGGACAGCTCCTACAATGAGCAGTTCTTC. It codes for CASSRDSSYNEQFF.

The J gene is TRBJ2-7, the V gene TRBV5-1; weak D call: TRBD2 (5 bases). This CDR3 comprises 17 residues. The V gene lost 0 bases and the J gene lost 0 bases, with 16 bases spanning the gap. Germline V gene sequence: CDR1 SGHRS, CDR2 YFSETQ. The CDR3 bases are TGCGCCAGCAGCTTGGGACCCTCCTCGAGGGACTCCTACGAGCAGTACTTC. It encodes CASSLGPSSRDSYEQYF.

CDR3 in DNA: TGTGCCAGCATGATGCAGGGGGGAAACACCATATATTTT. As protein: CASMMQGGNTIYF. The rearrangement uses TRBV2 and TRBJ1-3; possibly TRBD1 for D (6 bases). Looked up from germline, CDR1 is SNHLY and CDR2 is FYNNEI. Deletions cut 7 bases from V and 4 bases from J, with 11 bases between. This CDR3 has 13 residues.

This chain connects TRBV20-1 to TRBJ2-1; D gene unclear. The CDR3 is 11 amino acids. The germline V and J ends were trimmed by 3 bases and 5 bases, with 5 bases remaining between them. Germline CDR1 and CDR2: DFQATT and SNEGSKA (reference sequence). The CDR3 sequence is CSASDNNEQFF. For the CDR3, the DNA is TGCAGTGCTAGTGACAACAATGAGCAGTTCTTC.

This rearrangement joins TRBV7-8 to TRBJ2-7; 10 bases fit TRBD1. The CDR3 contains 19 residues. Germline assignment: CDR1 SGHVS and CDR2 FQNEAQ. The J segment lost 3 bases and the V segment lost 5 bases, leaving 19 bases of the junction unmatched. The CDR3 DNA follows: TGTGCCAGCAGCCTCTTGGGACAGGGGATGGTCGATGGTTACTACGAGCAGTACTTC. As protein: CASSLLGQGMVDGYYEQYF.

The gene calls are TRBV9 and TRBJ2-7, with a possible D match to TRBD1 (5 bases). V was shortened by 0 bases and J by 1 base, with 11 bases between the two germline ends. The CDR3 extends over 15 amino acids. The germline gives CDR1 SGDLS, CDR2 YYNGEE. CDR3 DNA: TGTGCCAGCAGCGTAGCCCCAGGGTCTTCCTACGAGCAGTACTTC. It encodes CASSVAPGSSYEQYF.

The chain uses TRBV9 and TRBJ2-3; D is undetermined. The CDR3 consists of 14 residues. Looked up from germline, CDR1 is SGDLS and CDR2 is YYNGEE. V was trimmed by 0 bases and J by 7 bases, leaving 12 bases between them. CDR3: CASSVGGSSYTQYF. CDR3 coding DNA: TGTGCCAGCAGCGTAGGGGGTAGTTCTTATACGCAGTATTTT.

This chain joins TRBV10-3 and TRBJ2-5; the match to TRBD2 covers 13 bases. V was clipped by 10 bases and J by 5 bases; unmatched bases: 13. CDR1 is ENHRY, CDR2 SYGVKD, per germline. This CDR3 is 16 amino acids long. In nucleotides, the CDR3 is TGTGCCACAACGGGACTAGCGGGATCGGGCTGGGAGACCCAGTACTTC. It encodes CATTGLAGSGWETQYF.

Within the sample, this clone is medium-sized. The rearrangement joins TRBV5-6 to TRBJ2-2; D is unclear. CDR3 size: 11 residues. Germline lookup yields CDR1 SGHDT and CDR2 YYEEEE. Trimming cost V 6 bases and J 5 bases, with 5 bases left between them. CDR3 DNA: TGTGCCAGCAACTTAACCGGGGAGCTGTTTTTT. This sequence encodes CASNLTGELFF.

Concerning this clone itself: Within the sample, other DNA sequences also encode this same CDR3. V is TRBV5-6 and J is TRBJ1-1; TRBD1 aligns across 9 bases. J lost 7 bases, V lost 0 bases, and 10 bases had no gene match. Germline values: CDR1 SGHDT, CDR2 YYEEEE. This CDR3 region has 16 residues. CDR3 nucleotide sequence: TGTGCCAGCAGCTTGGACTCTATATGGACAGGGGATGAAGCTTTCTTT. This encodes CASSLDSIWTGDEAFF.

The chain links TRBV11-2 to TRBJ2-1; 12 bases map to TRBD2. Germline lookup yields CDR1 SGHAT and CDR2 FQNNGV. Germline trimming cut 5 bases from V and 10 bases from J; bases unmatched to any gene: 9. CDR3 length: 15 amino acids. The CDR3 bases are TGTGCCAGCAGCGGGACTAGCGGGTATCAATCCGAGCAGTTCTTC. Translating it yields CASSGTSGYQSEQFF.

This clone has a single count. V usage is TRBV30 and J usage is TRBJ1-4; no definite D call. The CDR3 length is 12 residues. Between the trimmed V and J ends, which lost 2 bases and 8 bases, there was a span of 9 bases. The germline gives CDR1 GTSNPN, CDR2 SVGIG (reference sequence). The CDR3 DNA reads as TGTGCCTGGAGTCAGACGGGGGAAAAACTGTTTTTT. This translates into CAWSQTGEKLFF. The full variable domain, its missing parts supplied by reference TRBV30 and TRBJ1-4, is SQTIHQWPATLVQPVGSPLSLECTVEGTSNPNLYWYRQAAGRGLQLLFYSVGIGQISSEVPQNLSASRPQDRQFILSSKKLLLSDSGFYLCAWSQTGEKLFFGSGTQLSVL.

The gene calls are TRBV7-9 and TRBJ1-1; D is possibly TRBD1 (5 bases). The CDR3 sequence is 14 residues long. Trimming took off 0 bases at V and 2 bases at J, with 7 bases between the two ends. Germline V gene lookup returns CDR1 SEHNR and CDR2 FQNEAQ (reference sequence). In nucleotides, the CDR3 is TGTGCCAGCAGCTTAGCTGGGGGAAACACTGAAGCTTTCTTT. It translates to CASSLAGGNTEAFF.

The table lists this clone with a few counts. The chain uses TRBV6-5 and TRBJ1-1; no definite D call. The CDR3 consists of 14 residues. Germline V gene sequence: CDR1 MNHEY, CDR2 SVGAGI. The V end lost 6 bases, the J end lost 0 bases, and 11 bases lay between the germline ends. The DNA of the CDR3 is TGTGCCAGCAGGAGGAGTTCTATGAACACTGAAGCTTTCTTT. Amino acid sequence: CASRRSSMNTEAFF.

For this clone: Sequence at one end of the junction differs from germline and may be a read error. The chain joins TRBV14 to TRBJ2-5; D is undetermined. Germline CDR1 and CDR2: SGHDN and FVKESK. This CDR3 has 11 residues. As DNA, the CDR3 is TGTACCAGCAGCCAAGTTGAGACCCAGTACTTC. It is translated as CTSSQVETQYF.

This chain uses TRBV5-5 with TRBJ2-7; D possibly corresponds to TRBD2 (6 bases). The CDR3 has 17 amino acids. Trimming left V 5 bases short and J 0 bases short, with 21 bases between. Germline CDR1 is SGHKS and CDR2 is YYEKEE (reference sequence). This CDR3 is CASRPLGGHFNSYEQYF. The CDR3 DNA reads as TGTGCCAGCAGGCCCCTGGGAGGCCACTTCAACTCCTACGAGCAGTACTTC.

V and J are TRBV20-1 and TRBJ2-1, with TRBD2 matching 10 bases. V shed 3 bases and J 12 bases; nucleotides not matched to a gene: 2. Germline lookup yields CDR1 DFQATT and CDR2 SNEGSKA (reference sequence). The CDR3 has 11 amino acids. For the CDR3, the DNA is TGCAGTGCTAGTGGACTAGCGGTGCAGTTCTTC. Translating it yields CSASGLAVQFF.

This clone was seen once. The V and J genes are TRBV7-2 and TRBJ2-7; the match to TRBD1 covers 12 bases. The germline V gene encodes CDR1 SGHTA and CDR2 FQGNSA. V lost 5 bases and J lost 3; bases outside the gene matches: 14. This CDR3 spans 18 amino acids. The CDR3 loop is CASSPRGQGAGGLYEQYF. The CDR3 DNA reads TGTGCCAGCAGCCCCCGGGGACAGGGGGCAGGGGGCCTCTACGAGCAGTACTTC.

The chain carries TRBV7-2 and TRBJ2-7; D tentatively fits TRBD1 or TRBD2 (6 bases each). From germline, CDR1 is SGHTA and CDR2 FQGNSA. Trimming cost V 5 bases and J 0 bases, with 17 bases left between them. The CDR3 contains 16 residues. CDR3 sequence: CASSPKWGASSYEQYF. The CDR3 DNA reads TGTGCCAGCAGCCCAAAGTGGGGGGCTAGCTCCTACGAGCAGTACTTC.

V and J are TRBV27 and TRBJ2-1, with TRBD2 identical over 7 bases. The CDR3 loop spans 15 amino acids. V lost 5 bases, J lost 7 bases, and 11 bases stayed unmatched. Germline V gene lookup returns CDR1 MNHEY and CDR2 SMNVEV (reference sequence). CDR3 region: CASSLRAGVSNEQFF. The CDR3 nucleotides read TGTGCCAGCAGTCTAAGGGCGGGAGTGTCTAATGAGCAGTTCTTC.

This chain links TRBV4-2 with TRBJ2-7; 10 bases agree with TRBD2. This CDR3 is built from 17 residues. V dropped 1 base and J dropped 3; count of bases not matched to a gene: 9. CDR1 is LGHNA and CDR2 is YNFKEQ in the germline V gene. CDR3 DNA: TGTGCCAGCAGCCAAGGTGGAGCGGGAGGGTATTTCTACGAGCAGTACTTC. Translating it yields CASSQGGAGGYFYEQYF.

DNA for the CDR3: TGTGCCGCCAAGGGGCGGGAGGGTGGCGAGCAGTACTTC. It encodes CAAKGREGGEQYF. V and J are TRBV10-3 and TRBJ2-7, with TRBD2 identical over 9 bases. V was clipped by 11 bases and J by 6 bases; unmatched bases: 11. The CDR3 totals 13 residues. In germline, CDR1 is ENHRY, CDR2 SYGVKD.

This sequence joins TRBV5-4 and TRBJ2-3, with D tentatively TRBD2 (6 bases). Germline V CDR1 and CDR2: SGHNT, YYREEE (reference sequence). The V end lost 3 bases, the J end lost 4 bases, and 15 bases lay between the germline ends. The length of the CDR3 is 15 residues. CDR3 DNA sequence: TGTGCCAGCAGCTGGTTCGCTAGCGAGTCAGATACGCAGTATTTT. It specifies CASSWFASESDTQYF.

As DNA, the CDR3 is TGCAGCGTTGAAAGGACAGGGGGGAACACTGAAGCTTTCTTT. This codes for CSVERTGGNTEAFF. The chain employs TRBV29-1 and TRBJ1-1; TRBD1 matches 10 bases. V trimming: 2 bases; J trimming: 1 base; junction bases outside the gene matches: 1. Germline V gene lookup returns CDR1 SQVTM and CDR2 ANQGSEA. The CDR3 spans 14 residues. Full variable domain (remainder filled in from reference TRBV29-1 and TRBJ1-1): SAVISQKPSRDICQRGTSLTIQCQVDSQVTMMFWYRQQPGQSLTLIATANQGSEATYESGFVIDKFPISRPNLTFSTLTVSNMSPEDSSIYLCSVERTGGNTEAFFGQGTRLTVV.